Listed below are T cell receptor beta chains from one sample, sequenced in a study of radiotherapy plus CTLA-4 blockade in lung cancer. Here immunoSEQ multiplex PCR was the method, and the copy in TCRdb shows in-frame clones only, minus some. There are approximately 100,000 clones in the sample; roughly four fifths occur only once, and roughly 3.5% lies in the top ten. The sequences come from peripheral blood, collected from a patient treated with radiotherapy plus ipilimumab. Receptors originate from a human donor with non-small cell lung cancer who had a partial response to radiotherapy plus ipilimumab. The CDR3 runs from the conserved cysteine through the conserved F or W. The order of the fields is clone size, D gene, V gene, J gene, CDR3 protein, CDR3 DNA. A D gene is named only where the DNA matches it firmly. Size is omitted from some rows. Given values are once, few, many or a class for expanded clones.

size: -
D: -
V: TRBV18
J: TRBJ2-1
CDR3: CASSPPNRARDEQFF
DNA: TGTGCCAGCTCACCACCTAACAGGGCTAGAGATGAGCAGTTCTTC

size: -
D: -
V: TRBV28
J: TRBJ1-3
CDR3: CASSPGDADRNTIYF
DNA: TGTGCCAGCAGTCCGGGAGACGCGGATAGAAACACCATATATTTT

size: -
D: -
V: TRBV5-1
J: TRBJ1-2
CDR3: CASSFTTANYGYTF
DNA: TGCGCCAGCAGCTTCACAACAGCTAACTATGGCTACACCTTC

size: few
D: -
V: TRBV7-9
J: TRBJ2-2
CDR3: CASSLSGKAGELFF
DNA: TGTGCCAGCAGCTTGTCAGGGAAAGCCGGGGAGCTGTTTTTT

size: few
D: TRBD2
V: TRBV7-6
J: TRBJ2-3
CDR3: CASSSSGSIADTQYF
DNA: TGTGCCAGCAGCTCTAGCGGGAGTATCGCAGATACGCAGTATTTT

size: few
D: TRBD1
V: TRBV5-1
J: TRBJ2-5
CDR3: CASSSQVGTGRVVKTQYF
DNA: TGCGCCAGCAGCTCCCAAGTAGGGACAGGGAGGGTCGTAAAGACCCAGTACTTC

size: -
D: TRBD1
V: TRBV11-2
J: TRBJ2-3
CDR3: CASSLVGQGSDTQYF
DNA: TGTGCCAGCAGCTTAGTTGGACAGGGGTCAGATACGCAGTATTTT

size: once
D: TRBD2
V: TRBV27
J: TRBJ2-3
CDR3: CASSLTSGSALRLDTQYF
DNA: TGTGCCAGCAGTCTCACTAGCGGGTCGGCACTCAGGTTGGATACGCAGTATTTT

size: -
D: TRBD1
V: TRBV5-1
J: TRBJ2-3
CDR3: CASSSWGVQGANHADTQYF
DNA: TGCGCCAGCAGCTCCTGGGGGGTTCAGGGGGCGAACCACGCAGATACGCAGTATTTT

size: -
D: TRBD1
V: TRBV7-3
J: TRBJ1-1
CDR3: CASSSDRGDEAFF
DNA: TGTGCCAGCAGCAGTGACAGGGGAGACGAAGCTTTCTTT

size: -
D: TRBD1
V: TRBV4-1
J: TRBJ2-5
CDR3: CASSPHQGATETQYF
DNA: TGCGCCAGCAGCCCCCACCAGGGGGCCACAGAGACCCAGTACTTC

size: -
D: -
V: TRBV27
J: TRBJ1-1
CDR3: CASSLQDSLTEAFF
DNA: TGTGCCAGCAGTTTACAGGACAGCCTCACTGAAGCTTTCTTT